This entry lists 5 T cell receptor beta chains sequenced from one sample in a study of T cell responses to AZD1222 COVID-19 vaccine. Generated by immunoSEQ multiplex PCR, the TCRdb table keeps only in-frame clones and is missing some. The sample holds over 120,000 clones; approximately 86% are singletons and the top ten take 5.1%. This sample comprised peripheral blood, obtained 28 days after the second AZD1222 dose. These receptors were obtained from an adult who received the AZD1222 COVID-19 vaccine.

This chain joins TRBV6-5 and TRBJ2-4, with 7 bases aligning to TRBD1. V lost 8 bases, J lost 1 base, and 8 bases stayed unmatched. CDR3 size: 15 residues. Germline lookup yields CDR1 MNHEY and CDR2 SVGAGI. This CDR3 reads CASGRQGGAKNIQYF. The CDR3 coding sequence is TGTGCCAGCGGGCGACAGGGTGGGGCCAAAAACATTCAGTACTTC.

The chain has TRBV30 and TRBJ2-5; 10 bases agree with TRBD1. Germline V lookup: CDR1 GTSNPN, CDR2 SVGIG (reference sequence). The V gene end was trimmed by 1 base and the J gene end by 4 bases; junction bases not matched to a gene: 9. The CDR3 consists of 16 residues. The CDR3 sequence: CAWSGHRDRGRETQYF. The CDR3 DNA sequence: TGTGCCTGGAGTGGCCACCGGGACAGGGGAAGAGAGACCCAGTACTTC.

This chain connects TRBV28 to TRBJ1-2, with unresolved D. V lost 7 bases, J lost 4 bases, and 10 bases lay in between. The germline gives CDR1 MDHEN, CDR2 SYDVKM. The CDR3 totals 12 residues. CDR3 bases: TGTGCCAGCACGACCGGAAGCTATGGCTACACCTTC. Its protein is CASTTGSYGYTF.

This clone was seen more than once but under ten times. The rearrangement joins TRBV7-9 to TRBJ1-1; D is uncertain. V was trimmed by 8 bases and J by 4 bases, leaving 17 bases between them. There are 14 residues in the CDR3. CDR1 is SEHNR, CDR2 FQNEAQ, per germline (reference sequence). The CDR3 sequence is CASQADPAITEAFF. The CDR3 DNA reads TGTGCCAGCCAAGCGGACCCGGCGATCACTGAAGCTTTCTTT.

The J gene is TRBJ2-1, the V gene TRBV7-8, with D possibly being TRBD2 (6 bases). The V and J ends lost 1 base and 7 bases respectively, with 14 bases between them. The CDR3 extends over 15 amino acids. The germline gives CDR1 SGHVS, CDR2 FQNEAQ. The CDR3: CASSLGALSGNEQFF. The CDR3 region has the DNA TGTGCCAGCAGCTTAGGCGCCCTGAGCGGGAATGAGCAGTTCTTC.